The 20 T cell receptor beta chains below were found in one sample sequenced in a study of Tregs in tolerant kidney transplant recipients (dated by TCRdb to about 2019). The library was built by means of the immunoSEQ multiplex PCR assay. TCRdb took over this immuneACCESS table, retaining in-frame rearrangements with V and J assigned. Such tables are incomplete; in checked studies, under half of the missing clones stem from an unresolved V gene, and the remainder is unexplained. This sample lists about 240,000 clones; 65% to 85% were detected once. In total, the top ten clones hold 0.5% to 0.65% of the sample. Sequencing used CD4+ T cells from blood. The receptors shown here come from a human donor in good health.

The chain employs TRBV30 and TRBJ1-6; 8 nucleotides agree with TRBD1. The CDR3 totals 14 residues. CDR1 and CDR2 (germline): GTSNPN, SVGIG (reference sequence). V was clipped by 2 bases and J by 7 bases; unmatched bases: 4. The CDR3 DNA sequence: TGTGCCTGGAGTTCGACAGGGGTCAATTCACCCCTCCACTTT. Translation gives CAWSSTGVNSPLHF. Using reference TRBV30 and TRBJ1-6 for the parts outside the CDR3, the full variable domain is SQTIHQWPATLVQPVGSPLSLECTVEGTSNPNLYWYRQAAGRGLQLLFYSVGIGQISSEVPQNLSASRPQDRQFILSSKKLLLSDSGFYLCAWSSTGVNSPLHFGNGTRLTVT.

This chain connects TRBV5-1 to TRBJ1-2; D is uncertain. This CDR3 has 15 residues. The germline V gene encodes CDR1 SGHRS and CDR2 YFSETQ. V gave up 4 bases and J gave up 0 bases, with 13 bases separating them. In nucleotides, the CDR3 is TGCGCCAGCAGCCGGGAGGCAACGTCTAACTATGGCTACACCTTC. Translated: CASSREATSNYGYTF.

This clone was detected only a few times. The chain recombines TRBV19 with TRBJ1-6, with D unresolved. The ends were cut back, 2 bases at V and 5 bases at J, with 13 bases in the middle. This CDR3 comprises 16 residues. Germline CDR1 LNHDA, CDR2 SQIVND (reference sequence). CDR3 DNA: TGTGCCAGTAGTATAAGCTCATCCCCAGATAATTCACCCCTCCACTTT. It is translated as CASSISSSPDNSPLHF.

This chain connects TRBV11-3 to TRBJ2-1; TRBD1 aligns across 12 bases. The CDR3 loop spans 16 amino acids. Germline CDR1 SGHNT, CDR2 YENEEA. The J segment lost 8 bases and the V segment lost 5 bases, leaving 10 bases of the junction unmatched. The CDR3 sequence: CASSPPGDRGLDEQFF. The CDR3 DNA reads TGTGCCAGCAGCCCTCCGGGGGACAGGGGGCTGGATGAGCAGTTCTTC.

The chain couples TRBV5-6 to TRBJ1-4; TRBD1 is a possible D gene (5 bases). V was trimmed by 2 bases and J by 5 bases, leaving 13 bases between them. Germline V gives CDR1 SGHDT, CDR2 YYEEEE. CDR3 length equals 15 residues. The CDR3: CASSFRRDPNEKLFF. The CDR3 nucleotides read TGTGCCAGCAGCTTTCGTCGGGACCCGAATGAAAAACTGTTTTTT.

This sequence joins TRBV18 and TRBJ1-5; D not resolved. Germline V gene lookup returns CDR1 KGHSH and CDR2 LQKENI. V was clipped by 6 bases and J by 0 bases, with 9 bases between them. This CDR3 has 14 amino acids. The CDR3 nucleotides read TGTGCCAGCTCGGAATACGATAGCAATCAGCCCCAGCATTTT. Translating gives CASSEYDSNQPQHF.

J is TRBJ1-5 and V is TRBV6-5; D is perhaps TRBD1 (5 bases). V lost 2 bases and J lost 4, with 12 bases in between. The germline V gene has CDR1 MNHEY and CDR2 SVGAGI. The CDR3 has 15 amino acids. For the CDR3, the DNA is TGTGCCAGCAGTTACAGATCGGGGACTAATCAGCCCCAGCATTTT. Translating gives CASSYRSGTNQPQHF.

The chain links TRBV15 to TRBJ2-1; the D gene is possibly TRBD2 (6 bases). The germline V and J ends were trimmed by 1 base and 1 base, with 11 bases remaining between them. This CDR3 has 16 amino acids. The germline gives CDR1 LNHNV, CDR2 YYDKDF (reference sequence). The CDR3, as DNA: TGTGCCACCAGCAGAGGGGCTAGCGCGTCCTACAATGAGCAGTTCTTC. It is translated as CATSRGASASYNEQFF.

V usage is TRBV18 and J usage is TRBJ1-4, with D tentatively TRBD1 (5 bases). From germline, CDR1 is KGHSH and CDR2 LQKENI. The V gene lost 3 bases and the J gene lost 12 bases, with 17 bases spanning the gap. The CDR3 totals 14 residues. CDR3 amino acids: CASSPTGTMDELFF. Here the CDR3 DNA reads TGTGCCAGCTCACCGACCGGGACGATGGACGAACTGTTTTTT.

The table lists this clone with a count of one. V usage is TRBV18 and J usage is TRBJ2-7; 10 positions agree with TRBD2. This CDR3 contains 15 residues. V shed 0 bases and J 5 bases; nucleotides not matched to a gene: 4. CDR1 and CDR2 from the germline V gene are KGHSH and LQKENI. The DNA of the CDR3 is TGTGCCAGCTCACCACCGGCTAGCGGGAGCCACGAGCAGTACTTC. This translates into CASSPPASGSHEQYF.

This chain joins TRBV7-9 and TRBJ2-7; the D is unclear. Germline V CDR1 and CDR2: SEHNR, FQNEAQ (reference sequence). The V gene lost 5 bases and the J gene lost 5 bases, with 13 bases spanning the gap. CDR3 length equals 13 residues. CDR3 region: CASSLSRSNEQYF. The CDR3 DNA reads as TGTGCCAGCAGCCTTAGTCGCTCTAACGAGCAGTACTTC.

The genes are TRBV5-1 and TRBJ2-5; 9 bases match TRBD2. The CDR3 totals 16 residues. With V trimmed by 3 bases and J by 5 bases, 11 bases remained unmatched. Germline CDR1 SGHRS, CDR2 YFSETQ. CDR3 amino acids: CASSWASGGRAETQYF. The CDR3 region has the DNA TGCGCCAGCAGCTGGGCGAGCGGGGGGCGGGCGGAGACCCAGTACTTC. Variable domain in full (rest from reference TRBV5-1 and TRBJ2-5): KAGVTQTPRYLIKTRGQQVTLSCSPISGHRSVSWYQQTPGQGLQFLFEYFSETQRNKGNFPGRFSGRQFSNSRSEMNVSTLELGDSALYLCASSWASGGRAETQYFGPGTRLLVL.

This chain connects TRBV18 to TRBJ2-7, with a weak D call TRBD1 (6 bases). Per germline, CDR1 KGHSH and CDR2 LQKENI. The V gene lost 5 bases and the J gene lost 6 bases, with 14 bases spanning the gap. The CDR3 spans 13 residues. CDR3 DNA sequence: TGTGCCAGCTCATCGAGACAGGCCATCGAGCAGTACTTC. Translated, it gives CASSSRQAIEQYF.

J is TRBJ1-1 and V is TRBV5-1; TRBD1 agrees at 9 bases. CDR1 is SGHRS, CDR2 YFSETQ, per germline. The trim removed 4 bases at V and 5 bases at J, leaving 9 bases unmatched. This CDR3 is built from 15 residues. The CDR3 nucleotides are TGCGCCAGCAGCCCGAGGACAGGGGAGGAGACTGAAGCTTTCTTT. This encodes CASSPRTGEETEAFF.

This clone was found once. In nucleotides, the CDR3 is TGTGCCAGCAGCAAGACAGGGGGTACCGGGGAGCTGTTTTTT. Amino acids: CASSKTGGTGELFF. This rearrangement joins TRBV7-6 to TRBJ2-2; 9 bases line up with TRBD1. Germline lookup yields CDR1 SGHVS and CDR2 FNYEAQ. The CDR3 is 14 residues long. V dropped 5 bases and J dropped 5; count of bases not matched to a gene: 3. Based on the CDR3 plus reference TRBV7-6 and TRBJ2-2, the full variable domain is GAGVSQSPRYKVTKRGQDVALRCDPISGHVSLYWYRQALGQGPEFLTYFNYEAQQDKSGLPNDRFSAERPEGSISTLTIQRTEQRDSAMYRCASSKTGGTGELFFGEGSRLTVL.

The DNA of the CDR3 is TGCGCCAGCAGCTCAAGCCTCCGGGACAGCTATGGCTACACCTTC. It translates to CASSSSLRDSYGYTF. The chain links TRBV5-1 to TRBJ1-2; 7 bases line up with TRBD1. The germline V gene has CDR1 SGHRS and CDR2 YFSETQ. V lost 3 bases and J lost 4; bases outside the gene matches: 9. The CDR3 is made up of 15 amino acids.

This chain uses TRBV30 with TRBJ1-5; D remains ambiguous. CDR1 is GTSNPN, CDR2 SVGIG, per germline (reference sequence). The CDR3 runs 14 residues. The ends were cut back, 5 bases at V and 3 bases at J, with 14 bases in the middle. CDR3 loop: CAWSGRVPNQPQHF. Here the CDR3 DNA reads TGTGCCTGGTCGGGTAGGGTTCCCAATCAGCCCCAGCATTTT.

This chain uses TRBV11-2 with TRBJ2-7, with D possibly TRBD2 on 5 matching bases. CDR1 and CDR2 from the germline V gene are SGHAT and FQNNGV. CDR3 length equals 13 residues. V was cut by 7 bases and J by 7 bases, with 17 bases left in between. The CDR3 loop is CASTLDGPGEQYF. In DNA, the CDR3 is TGTGCCAGCACCCTGGACGGCCCGGGGGAGCAGTACTTC.

The chain links TRBV30 to TRBJ1-1; D unresolved. With 4 bases removed from V and 5 bases from J, the gap between germline ends came to 5 bases. The CDR3 contains 10 residues. Germline CDR1 is GTSNPN and CDR2 is SVGIG (reference sequence). CDR3 protein: CAWIFTEAFF. DNA of the CDR3: TGTGCCTGGATTTTTACTGAAGCTTTCTTT.

This rearrangement joins TRBV7-2 to TRBJ2-1, with TRBD2 matching 12 bases. CDR3 length equals 15 residues. CDR1 is SGHTA and CDR2 is FQGNSA in the germline V gene. The trim removed 7 bases at V and 2 bases at J, leaving 3 bases unmatched. The DNA of the CDR3 is TGTGCCAGCAACAGACTAGCGGGAGCCTACAATGAGCAGTTCTTC. It specifies CASNRLAGAYNEQFF.